These 20 T cell receptor beta chains originate from one sample sequenced in a study of control samples from healthy donors and cancer patients. This table comes from immunoSEQ multiplex PCR, and its TCRdb copy is limited to in-frame clones, with some not included. The sample has some 110,000 clones, under 90% seen once. The source material was blood. The origin of the receptors is a woman between 45 and 65 years old in good health.

The chain recombines TRBV7-9 with TRBJ2-1; 9 positions match TRBD1. With 8 bases clipped from V and 4 bases from J, the junction kept 6 bases outside the gene matches. Germline V gives CDR1 SEHNR, CDR2 FQNEAQ (reference sequence). The CDR3 has 14 amino acids. Here the CDR3 reads CASGRDRAYNEQFF. Written as DNA, the CDR3 is TGTGCCAGCGGCCGGGACAGGGCTTACAATGAGCAGTTCTTC. The variable domain in full, completed from reference TRBV7-9 and TRBJ2-1, reads DTGVSQNPRHKITKRGQNVTFRCDPISEHNRLYWYRQTLGQGPEFLTYFQNEAQLEKSRLLSDRFSAERPKGSFSTLEIQRTEQGDSAMYLCASGRDRAYNEQFFGPGTRLTVL.

The rearrangement joins TRBV2 to TRBJ1-6; possibly TRBD1 for D (6 bases). Trimming left V 3 bases short and J 5 bases short, with 14 bases between. The CDR3 is 16 residues long. CDR1 is SNHLY and CDR2 is FYNNEI in the germline V gene. The CDR3 sequence is CASSDDRTVNNSPLHF. CDR3 nucleotide sequence: TGTGCCAGCAGTGATGATAGGACAGTTAATAATTCACCCCTCCACTTT.

The V gene is TRBV27, the J gene TRBJ2-7; no reliable D call. CDR3 size: 10 residues. V was shortened by 9 bases and J by 6 bases, with 9 bases between the two germline ends. Germline CDR1 MNHEY, CDR2 SMNVEV (reference sequence). The CDR3 region has the DNA TGTGCCAGGTCCAAGGGCGAGCAGTACTTC. It codes for CARSKGEQYF.

The genes are TRBV11-3 and TRBJ1-3; D not resolved. V lost 3 bases and J 3 bases, leaving 12 bases between the germline ends. Germline lookup yields CDR1 SGHNT and CDR2 YENEEA. CDR3 length: 15 residues. The CDR3 here is CASSLSGRDGNTIYF. CDR3 nucleotide sequence: TGTGCCAGCAGCTTGTCTGGACGTGATGGAAACACCATATATTTT.

This chain links TRBV6-5 with TRBJ1-5; 8 bases align to TRBD1. CDR1 and CDR2 (germline): MNHEY, SVGAGI. The V segment lost 6 bases and the J segment 6 bases; nucleotides outside the gene matches: 7. The CDR3 extends over 14 amino acids. This chain's CDR3 is CASSRQGIRQPQHF. The CDR3, as DNA: TGTGCCAGCAGCAGACAGGGGATCCGTCAGCCCCAGCATTTT.

The CDR3 loop reads CATSDPDRNQPQHF. CDR3 DNA: TGTGCCACCAGTGATCCCGACAGAAATCAGCCCCAGCATTTT. The chain couples TRBV24-1 to TRBJ1-5, with TRBD1 as a possible D gene (5 bases). The CDR3 extends over 14 amino acids. Trimming removed 3 bases from V and 4 bases from J, with 9 bases in between. Germline CDR1 reads KGHDR; CDR2 reads SFDVKD.

As for this clone: Other DNA sequences within the sample encode an identical CDR3. The genes are TRBV15 and TRBJ2-5, with D possibly being TRBD2 (6 bases). There are 13 residues in the CDR3. CDR1 and CDR2 from the germline V gene are LNHNV and YYDKDF (reference sequence). V shed 3 bases and J shed 5 bases, with 10 bases lying between them. CDR3 DNA: TGTGCCACCAGCAGCATTGCGGGGGAGACCCAGTACTTC. It encodes CATSSIAGETQYF. The full variable domain, with the rest looked up from reference TRBV15 and TRBJ2-5, is DAMVIQNPRYQVTQFGKPVTLSCSQTLNHNVMYWYQQKSSQAPKLLFHYYDKDFNNEADTPDNFQSRRPNTSFCFLDIRSPGLGDTAMYLCATSSIAGETQYFGPGTRLLVL.

The chain is built from TRBV28 and TRBJ1-2; D is ambiguous. V was cut by 8 bases and J by 3 bases, with 10 bases left in between. CDR3 length: 12 amino acids. Germline V gene data show CDR1 as MDHEN and CDR2 as SYDVKM. The CDR3 DNA is TGTGCCAGCGCACACGGTGACTATGGCTACACCTTC. This encodes CASAHGDYGYTF.

This chain joins TRBV7-2 and TRBJ2-2, with TRBD2 matching 13 bases. V shed 6 bases and J 6 bases; nucleotides not matched to a gene: 10. Germline V lookup: CDR1 SGHTA, CDR2 FQGNSA. The CDR3 extends over 17 amino acids. The CDR3 DNA sequence: TGTGCCAGCAGACCTACTAGCGGGAGGGCCTCGGCCGGGGAGCTGTTTTTT. This translates into CASRPTSGRASAGELFF. Filled out from reference TRBV7-2 and TRBJ2-2, the complete variable domain reads GAGVSQSPSNKVTEKGKDVELRCDPISGHTALYWYRQSLGQGLEFLIYFQGNSAPDKSGLPSDRFSAERTGGSVSTLTIQRTQQEDSAVYLCASRPTSGRASAGELFFGEGSRLTVL.

CDR3 in amino acids: CASSAGQGRSPLHF. CDR3 DNA: TGTGCCAGCAGCGCAGGACAGGGGAGGTCACCCCTCCACTTT. This chain joins TRBV9 and TRBJ1-6; 9 positions agree with TRBD1. The CDR3 sequence is 14 residues long. With V trimmed by 3 bases and J by 10 bases, 5 bases remained unmatched. Germline CDR1 SGDLS, CDR2 YYNGEE. The entire variable domain, with the rest obtained from reference TRBV9 and TRBJ1-6, is as follows: DSGVTQTPKHLITATGQRVTLRCSPRSGDLSVYWYQQSLDQGLQFLIQYYNGEERAKGNILERFSAQQFPDLHSELNLSSLELGDSALYFCASSAGQGRSPLHFGNGTRLTVT.

The gene calls are TRBV7-2 and TRBJ2-2; TRBD1 agrees at 7 bases. The CDR3 consists of 15 residues. V shed 5 bases, J shed 3 bases, and the junction held 6 bases outside the gene matches. Looked up from germline, CDR1 is SGHTA and CDR2 is FQGNSA. CDR3 nucleotides: TGTGCCAGCAGCAGAGACAGGGTCGACACCGGGGAGCTGTTTTTT. Protein sequence: CASSRDRVDTGELFF.

The rearrangement links TRBV6-4 to TRBJ2-5; D is possibly TRBD2 (5 bases). The CDR3 length is 16 residues. Trimming took off 0 bases at V and 5 bases at J, with 16 bases between the two ends. The germline V gene has CDR1 MRHNA and CDR2 SNTAGT. CDR3 residues: CASSDSIVAWRETQYF. CDR3 bases: TGTGCCAGCAGTGACTCGATTGTGGCCTGGAGGGAGACCCAGTACTTC.

This rearrangement joins TRBV28 to TRBJ1-3, with unresolved D. The CDR3 runs to 15 residues. Trimming removed 5 bases at V and 4 bases at J, with 15 bases between. Germline V gene sequence: CDR1 MDHEN, CDR2 SYDVKM. CDR3 amino acids: CASSPSLNDGNTIYF. For the CDR3, the DNA is TGTGCCAGCAGTCCCTCCCTTAATGACGGAAACACCATATATTTT. The full variable domain, in which reference TRBV28 and TRBJ1-3 provide the parts outside the CDR3, is DVKVTQSSRYLVKRTGEKVFLECVQDMDHENMFWYRQDPGLGLRLIYFSYDVKMKEKGDIPEGYSVSREKKERFSLILESASTNQTSMYLCASSPSLNDGNTIYFGEGSWLTVV.

This clone was recorded only once. The chain recombines TRBV19 with TRBJ2-2; TRBD2 might be the D (6 bases). CDR3 length equals 14 residues. The germline gives CDR1 LNHDA, CDR2 SQIVND (reference sequence). V lost 7 bases and J 3 bases, leaving 12 bases between the germline ends. CDR3 in amino acids: CASKEGPDTGELFF. The CDR3 DNA reads as TGTGCCAGTAAGGAGGGGCCGGACACCGGGGAGCTGTTTTTT.

The rearrangement uses TRBV6-5 and TRBJ2-5; 8 bases agree with TRBD2. Germline trimming cut 6 bases from V and 2 bases from J; bases unmatched to any gene: 5. The CDR3 sequence is 14 residues long. Germline V lookup: CDR1 MNHEY, CDR2 SVGAGI. The CDR3 sequence: CASRRTSGQETQYF. The CDR3 nucleotides read TGTGCCAGCAGGCGCACTAGCGGACAAGAGACCCAGTACTTC.

V usage is TRBV13 and J usage is TRBJ1-1, with 10 nucleotides matching TRBD1. Germline loops: CDR1 PRHDT, CDR2 FYEKMQ (reference sequence). Trimming removed 4 bases from V and 8 bases from J; junction bases left unmatched: 7. The CDR3 has 14 residues. Here the CDR3 reads CASSSGTGAIEAFF. CDR3 nucleotide sequence: TGTGCCAGCAGCTCCGGGACAGGGGCGATAGAAGCTTTCTTT.

The chain links TRBV7-8 to TRBJ1-5, with D uncertain. Germline loops: CDR1 SGHVS, CDR2 FQNEAQ. V shed 6 bases and J shed 9 bases, with 9 bases lying between them. The CDR3 totals 11 residues. The CDR3 bases are TGTGCCAGCAGGGGGAATGGGCCCCAGCATTTT. Protein: CASRGNGPQHF.

The CDR3 loop reads CASNKGRQETQYF. The CDR3 nucleotides read TGTGCCAGTAATAAGGGCAGACAAGAGACCCAGTACTTC. The chain employs TRBV19 and TRBJ2-5; D unresolved. The CDR3 spans 13 residues. Trimming pared 7 bases from V and 2 bases from J, leaving 11 bases between. In germline, CDR1 is LNHDA, CDR2 SQIVND (reference sequence).

The rearrangement uses TRBV14 and TRBJ2-5; D is possibly TRBD1 or TRBD2 (5 bases each). V was pared by 4 bases and J by 1 base, with 13 bases between. Germline loops: CDR1 SGHDN, CDR2 FVKESK. The CDR3 length is 15 residues. The CDR3 spells CASSLLRDVQETQYF. The CDR3 DNA reads as TGTGCCAGCAGCCTACTCCGGGACGTCCAAGAGACCCAGTACTTC.

This clone was observed a handful of times. This same CDR3 is encoded by further DNA sequences in the sample. The V and J genes are TRBV2 and TRBJ2-1; 8 bases match TRBD2. V was pared by 4 bases and J by 2 bases, with 4 bases of the junction left unmatched. The CDR3 is made up of 15 amino acids. The germline V gene encodes CDR1 SNHLY and CDR2 FYNNEI. CDR3 coding DNA: TGTGCCAGCAGTGGGGCGGGGGGACCCTACAATGAGCAGTTCTTC. It translates to CASSGAGGPYNEQFF.